Here is one TCR beta chain with its context. No antigen is known for it. No much larger clone is present one base from it, and per-base qualities are unavailable. The data originate from a study of T cell repertoires in cytomegalovirus infection (dated 2019 in TCRdb). Context from the whole study: The HLA type of each donor mattered for the analysis, because public TCR beta signatures pointed to carriage of CMV infection along with the matching HLA type.

Sequenced using an Illumina HiSeq 1500. TCRdb applied fastp at Q25 and MiXCR to the public reads, then kept only in-frame beta chains. All rows with the same CDR3 protein become a single entry with the most common DNA and genes. Here the sample has 600,000 to 800,000 distinct CDR3 sequences; more than 20% occur a single time. 7% to 9% of the sample is in the top ten clones. The investigation overall reported the following: In both this cohort and an independent approximately 400-donor cohort, the cumulative frequency of public TCR beta family members distinguished carriers of CMV infection plus the relevant HLA type. In the ex vivo response, HLA-C-restricted CMV-specific TCR beta clonotypes were dominant, and in two of eight donors the single most frequent clonotype came from this HLA-C-restricted group.

The CDR3 goes from the cysteine to the phenylalanine over 14 residues. CDR3 DNA is the only sequence kept; it has 42 bases, read in frame from the first base. For CDR1 and CDR2, the germline V gene (reference sequence) lists LNHDA and SQIVND. Trimming costs V 7 bases and J 8 bases, and their ends lie 18 bases apart. The sample comprised CD8+ T cells from PBMCs. The clonotype comes from a human donor in good health (CMV status not recorded). Some clones in this sample may be carry-over from other donors' samples. The receptor chain draws on TRBV19 and TRBJ2-1; perhaps TRBD1 is the D gene, with 6 bases matching. The CDR3 has the sequence CASIGQGRAYEQFF. The sequenced DNA: TGTGCCAGTATCGGGCAGGGGAGAGCTTATGAGCAGTTCTTC.